Shown below are 21 T cell receptor beta chains from a single sample sequenced in a study of human T cells and chemical hapten exposure. Time point reported: pre-sensitization, week 0. Treatment given: therapeutic diphenylcyclopropenone sensitization with weekly scalp DPC. TCRdb reanalysed the RACE reads using MiXCR and keeps one entry per CDR3 protein. This sample has about 120,000 distinct CDR3 sequences, with approximately 13% found just once. Sample: whole blood, taken in connection with sensitization to the hapten diphenylcyclopropenone (DPC). The receptor source for this set is a woman between 18 and 29 years old with alopecia areata. Some clones in this sample may be carry-over from other donors' samples.

The chain combines TRBV6-5 with TRBJ2-7; 8 bases line up with TRBD1. This CDR3 contains 15 residues. Germline V CDR1 and CDR2: MNHEY, SVGAGI. V shed 6 bases and J 0 bases; nucleotides not matched to a gene: 7. The CDR3 region is CASSRQGTSSYEQYF. The CDR3 DNA is TGTGCCAGCAGCCGACAGGGGACGAGCTCCTACGAGCAGTACTTC.

The chain couples TRBV7-2 to TRBJ2-5; TRBD2 matches 10 bases. The germline gives CDR1 SGHTA, CDR2 FQGNSA. V lost 5 bases and J lost 1; bases outside the gene matches: 7. The CDR3 consists of 16 residues. This CDR3 is CASSRPRTSGQETQYF. The CDR3 DNA is TGTGCCAGCAGCCGACCCCGGACTAGCGGCCAAGAGACCCAGTACTTC.

This clonotype was counted ten times or more. The chain is built from TRBV12-3 or TRBV12-4 and TRBJ1-2; TRBD1 matches at 9 bases. V lost 1 base and J lost 4; bases outside the gene matches: 4. CDR3 length: 15 amino acids. The CDR3 DNA sequence: TGTGCCAGCAGTTTAGGAGTACAGGGGGCCTATGGCTACACCTTC. Translation gives CASSLGVQGAYGYTF.

This clonotype was seen repeatedly, ten times or more. The chain combines TRBV3-1 with TRBJ2-1; D is possibly TRBD1 or TRBD2 (5 bases each). The CDR3 contains 14 residues. The germline V gene encodes CDR1 LGHDT and CDR2 YNNKEL (reference sequence). Trimming removed 3 bases at V and 10 bases at J, with 16 bases between. In DNA form, the CDR3 reads TGTGCCAGCAGCCATTGGGGACCGGGGCCCGAGCAGTTCTTC. This translates into CASSHWGPGPEQFF.

In this sample, this clonotype turned up a few times. The chain has TRBV18 and TRBJ2-1; no firm D call. Trimming removed 2 bases from V and 5 bases from J, with 10 bases in between. The CDR3 covers 14 residues. The germline V gene encodes CDR1 KGHSH and CDR2 LQKENI. The CDR3 loop is CASSPMDLDNEQFF. The CDR3 region has the DNA TGTGCCAGCTCACCAATGGACCTAGACAATGAGCAGTTCTTC.

The sample holds many counts of this clonotype. The V gene is TRBV28, the J gene TRBJ1-4; TRBD1 might be the D (6 bases). V shed 5 bases and J shed 0 bases, with 13 bases lying between them. There are 16 residues in the CDR3. Germline V gives CDR1 MDHEN, CDR2 SYDVKM. CDR3 nucleotides: TGTGCCAGCAGTCCACTCGCAGGGGCAACTAATGAAAAACTGTTTTTT. It codes for CASSPLAGATNEKLFF.

In this sample, this clonotype turned up many times. The chain has TRBV29-1 and TRBJ2-1; D gene unclear. CDR1 SQVTM and CDR2 ANQGSEA come from the germline V gene. With 4 bases removed from V and 13 bases from J, the gap between germline ends came to 11 bases. The CDR3 contains 10 residues. CDR3 sequence: CSVGGSYQFF. CDR3 DNA sequence: TGCAGCGTTGGCGGATCGTATCAGTTCTTC.

The sample holds a few counts of this clonotype. The V gene is TRBV5-5, the J gene TRBJ2-3; TRBD2 might be the D (5 bases). Germline V lookup: CDR1 SGHKS, CDR2 YYEKEE (reference sequence). V lost 4 bases, J lost 2 bases, and 8 bases lay in between. The CDR3 spans 13 residues. The CDR3 sequence: CASSQTTTDTQYF. The CDR3 nucleotides read TGTGCCAGCAGCCAGACTACCACAGATACGCAGTATTTT.

A few counts support this clonotype. This chain's CDR3 is CASSKEGQLYGYTF. The DNA of the CDR3 is TGTGCCAGCAGCAAGGAAGGACAGCTCTATGGCTACACCTTC. The V call is TRBV5-4, the J call TRBJ1-2, with D maybe TRBD1 (6 bases). The CDR3 runs 14 residues. Germline V gives CDR1 SGHNT, CDR2 YYREEE (reference sequence). V was cut by 4 bases and J by 4 bases, with 14 bases left in between.

This clonotype was counted only a few times. The chain recombines TRBV5-1 with TRBJ2-7; 8 nucleotides line up with TRBD1. This CDR3 region has 16 residues. In germline, CDR1 is SGHRS, CDR2 YFSETQ. J lost 7 bases, V lost 2 bases, and 14 bases had no gene match. The CDR3 DNA is TGCGCCAGCAGCTTAGGACTACGGGACAGGTCCAGGGAGCAGTACTTC. It is translated as CASSLGLRDRSREQYF. The entire variable domain, with the rest obtained from reference TRBV5-1 and TRBJ2-7, is as follows: KAGVTQTPRYLIKTRGQQVTLSCSPISGHRSVSWYQQTPGQGLQFLFEYFSETQRNKGNFPGRFSGRQFSNSRSEMNVSTLELGDSALYLCASSLGLRDRSREQYFGPGTRLTVT.

The CDR3 is CASSFEAGTGGRNEQFF. The CDR3 region has the DNA TGTGCCAGCAGCTTTGAGGCCGGGACAGGTGGTAGGAATGAGCAGTTCTTC. The rearrangement uses TRBV5-5 and TRBJ2-1, with 8 positions matching TRBD1. Germline assignment: CDR1 SGHKS and CDR2 YYEKEE (reference sequence). The CDR3 consists of 17 residues. J gave up 7 bases and V 2 bases, and 14 bases lay outside the gene matches.

The V and J genes are TRBV6-5 and TRBJ2-7; D is uncertain. CDR1 is MNHEY, CDR2 SVGAGI, per germline. The CDR3 is 14 amino acids. Trimming pared 0 bases from V and 2 bases from J, leaving 8 bases between. The CDR3: CASSYSGSTYEQYF. The CDR3 coding sequence is TGTGCCAGCAGTTACTCGGGCAGCACCTACGAGCAGTACTTC.

This clonotype was counted between two and nine times. The V gene is TRBV6-5, the J gene TRBJ2-7; TRBD1 matches 10 bases. This CDR3 comprises 14 residues. From germline, CDR1 is MNHEY and CDR2 SVGAGI. With 4 bases clipped from V and 4 bases from J, the junction kept 4 bases outside the gene matches. The DNA of the CDR3 is TGTGCCAGCAGTTGGACAGGGGGGTCTTACGAGCAGTACTTC. This codes for CASSWTGGSYEQYF.

The chain combines TRBV7-2 with TRBJ2-3, with 7 bases identical to TRBD1. Germline CDR1 SGHTA, CDR2 FQGNSA. Germline trimming cut 4 bases from V and 3 bases from J; bases unmatched to any gene: 10. The CDR3 extends over 16 amino acids. CDR3 DNA: TGTGCCAGCAGCTCACAGGGGAGAGGGCAGACAGATACGCAGTATTTT. Amino acid sequence: CASSSQGRGQTDTQYF.

This clonotype was counted at least ten times. The chain joins TRBV29-1 to TRBJ2-7; TRBD1 aligns across 8 bases. The V gene end was trimmed by 6 bases and the J gene end by 4 bases; junction bases not matched to a gene: 5. Germline assignment: CDR1 SQVTM and CDR2 ANQGSEA. The CDR3 loop spans 12 amino acids. The CDR3 protein is CSVWDRKYEQYF. CDR3 nucleotide sequence: TGCAGCGTGTGGGACAGGAAGTACGAGCAGTACTTC.

The chain employs TRBV29-1 and TRBJ2-5; 7 nucleotides agree with TRBD1. The germline V gene has CDR1 SQVTM and CDR2 ANQGSEA. The CDR3 is 12 residues long. J was trimmed by 4 bases and V by 6 bases; bases with no gene match: 5. CDR3: CSVMTGRETQYF. In nucleotides, the CDR3 is TGCAGCGTGATGACAGGGCGAGAGACCCAGTACTTC.

This clonotype showed up many times. V and J are TRBV4-3 and TRBJ1-4; D uncertain. V was cut by 2 bases and J by 0 bases, with 10 bases left in between. Germline V CDR1 and CDR2: LGHNA, YSLEER. The CDR3 has 16 amino acids. CDR3 loop: CASSQKASSTNEKLFF. In nucleotides, the CDR3 is TGCGCCAGCAGCCAAAAAGCTTCATCAACTAATGAAAAACTGTTTTTT.

This chain links TRBV7-2 with TRBJ2-7; 7 positions agree with TRBD1. The CDR3 spans 14 residues. Germline CDR1 and CDR2: SGHTA and FQGNSA. V lost 4 bases to trimming and J lost 2 bases; unmatched junction nucleotides: 5. The CDR3 DNA sequence: TGTGCCAGCAGCTCCCGACAGGGAACCTACGAGCAGTACTTC. Translation: CASSSRQGTYEQYF.

The chain combines TRBV18 with TRBJ1-2; D unresolved. Germline V lookup: CDR1 KGHSH, CDR2 LQKENI. This CDR3 contains 14 residues. V was shortened by 3 bases and J by 6 bases, with 14 bases between the two germline ends. The CDR3 DNA sequence: TGTGCCAGCTCACCCGGGGAGGACCGTAATGGCTACACCTTC. Encoded protein: CASSPGEDRNGYTF. The whole variable domain, filled in from reference TRBV18 and TRBJ1-2, reads NAGVMQNPRHLVRRRGQEARLRCSPMKGHSHVYWYRQLPEEGLKFMVYLQKENIIDESGMPKERFSAEFPKEGPSILRIQQVVRGDSAAYFCASSPGEDRNGYTFGSGTRLTVV.

This clonotype showed up just a few times. J is TRBJ2-5 and V is TRBV27; D gene unclear. Germline-derived CDR1 and CDR2 are MNHEY and SMNVEV (reference sequence). The CDR3 runs 15 residues. V dropped 2 bases and J dropped 7 bases, with 17 bases sitting between them. DNA for the CDR3: TGTGCCAGCAGTTTAGCGCGTGGTACAGCTGCGACCCAGTACTTC. Amino acids: CASSLARGTAATQYF.

The chain has TRBV28 and TRBJ2-5, with 8 bases aligning to TRBD1. This CDR3 comprises 15 residues. The J segment lost 1 base and the V segment lost 5 bases, leaving 6 bases of the junction unmatched. Germline values: CDR1 MDHEN, CDR2 SYDVKM. Here the CDR3 reads CASSDRGLTQETQYF. The CDR3 bases are TGTGCCAGCAGTGACAGGGGCCTGACCCAAGAGACCCAGTACTTC.